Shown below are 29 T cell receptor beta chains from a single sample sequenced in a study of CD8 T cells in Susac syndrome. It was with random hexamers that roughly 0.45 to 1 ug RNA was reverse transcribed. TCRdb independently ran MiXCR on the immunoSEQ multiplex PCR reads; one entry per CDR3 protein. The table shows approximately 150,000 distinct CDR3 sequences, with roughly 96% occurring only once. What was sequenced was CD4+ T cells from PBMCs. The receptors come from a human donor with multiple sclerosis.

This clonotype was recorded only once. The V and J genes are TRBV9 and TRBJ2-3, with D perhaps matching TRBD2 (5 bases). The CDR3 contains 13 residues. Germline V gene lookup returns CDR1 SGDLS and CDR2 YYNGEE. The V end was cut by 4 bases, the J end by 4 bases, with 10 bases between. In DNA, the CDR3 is TGTGCCAGCAGCCCCGGGGTCGCAGATACGCAGTATTTT. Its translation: CASSPGVADTQYF.

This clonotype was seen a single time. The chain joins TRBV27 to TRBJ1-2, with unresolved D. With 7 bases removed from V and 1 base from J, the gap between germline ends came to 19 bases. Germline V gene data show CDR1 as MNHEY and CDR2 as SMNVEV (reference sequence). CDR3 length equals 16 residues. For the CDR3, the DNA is TGTGCCAGCACCAACACGGACGGACGGGGTAACTATGGCTACACCTTC. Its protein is CASTNTDGRGNYGYTF.

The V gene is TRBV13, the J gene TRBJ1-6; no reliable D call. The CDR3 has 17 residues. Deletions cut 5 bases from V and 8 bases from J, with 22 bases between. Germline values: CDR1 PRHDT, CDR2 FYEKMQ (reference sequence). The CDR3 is CASSPRATTSWYSPLHF. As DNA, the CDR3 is TGTGCCAGCAGCCCCCGGGCGACGACCAGCTGGTATTCACCCCTCCACTTT. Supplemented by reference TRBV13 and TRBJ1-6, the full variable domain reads AAGVIQSPRHLIKEKRETATLKCYPIPRHDTVYWYQQGPGQDPQFLISFYEKMQSDKGSIPDRFSAQQFSDYHSELNMSSLELGDSALYFCASSPRATTSWYSPLHFGNGTRLTVT.

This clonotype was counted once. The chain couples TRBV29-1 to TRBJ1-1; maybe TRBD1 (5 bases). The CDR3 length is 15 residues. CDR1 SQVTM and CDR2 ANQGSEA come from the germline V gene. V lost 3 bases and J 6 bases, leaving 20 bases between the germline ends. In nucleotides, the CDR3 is TGCAGCGTTGAGATGGGGCCGGCAGGGCGGGCTGAAGCTTTCTTT. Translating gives CSVEMGPAGRAEAFF.

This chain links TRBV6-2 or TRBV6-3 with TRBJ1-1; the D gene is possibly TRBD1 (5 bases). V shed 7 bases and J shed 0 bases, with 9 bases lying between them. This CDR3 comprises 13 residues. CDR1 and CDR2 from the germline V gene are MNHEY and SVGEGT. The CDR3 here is CASIRQMNTEAFF. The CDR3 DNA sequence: TGTGCCAGCATTAGACAGATGAACACTGAAGCTTTCTTT.

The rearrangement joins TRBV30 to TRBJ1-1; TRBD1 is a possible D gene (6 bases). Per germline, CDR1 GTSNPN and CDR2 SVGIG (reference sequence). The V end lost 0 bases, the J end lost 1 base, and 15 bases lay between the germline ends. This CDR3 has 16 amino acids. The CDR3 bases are TGTGCCTGGAGTGTAGGGGGAGGGGGGCGGAACACTGAAGCTTTCTTT. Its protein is CAWSVGGGGRNTEAFF.

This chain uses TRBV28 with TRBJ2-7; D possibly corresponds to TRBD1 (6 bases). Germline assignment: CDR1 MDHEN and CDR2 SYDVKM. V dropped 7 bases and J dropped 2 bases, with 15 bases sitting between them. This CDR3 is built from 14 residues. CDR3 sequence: CASTPHQGTYEQYF. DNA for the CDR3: TGTGCCAGCACCCCCCACCAGGGGACCTACGAGCAGTACTTC.

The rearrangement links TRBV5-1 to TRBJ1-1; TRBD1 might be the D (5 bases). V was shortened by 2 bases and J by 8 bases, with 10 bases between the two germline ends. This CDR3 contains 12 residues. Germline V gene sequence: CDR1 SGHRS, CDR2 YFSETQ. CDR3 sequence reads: CASSFRPGEAFF. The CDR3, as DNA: TGCGCCAGCAGCTTCCGACCAGGGGAAGCTTTCTTT.

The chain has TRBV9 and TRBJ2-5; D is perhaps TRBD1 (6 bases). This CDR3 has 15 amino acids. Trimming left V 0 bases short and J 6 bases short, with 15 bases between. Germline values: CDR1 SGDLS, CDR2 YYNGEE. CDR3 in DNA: TGTGCCAGCAGCGTAGATGGGCAGGGGCGACAGACCCAGTACTTC. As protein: CASSVDGQGRQTQYF. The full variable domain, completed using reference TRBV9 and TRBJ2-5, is DSGVTQTPKHLITATGQRVTLRCSPRSGDLSVYWYQQSLDQGLQFLIQYYNGEERAKGNILERFSAQQFPDLHSELNLSSLELGDSALYFCASSVDGQGRQTQYFGPGTRLLVL.

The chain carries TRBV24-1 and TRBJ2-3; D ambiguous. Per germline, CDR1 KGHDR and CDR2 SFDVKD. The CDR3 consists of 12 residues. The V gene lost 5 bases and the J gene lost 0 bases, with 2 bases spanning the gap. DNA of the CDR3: TGTGCCACCAGTGCTAGCACAGATACGCAGTATTTT. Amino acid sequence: CATSASTDTQYF.

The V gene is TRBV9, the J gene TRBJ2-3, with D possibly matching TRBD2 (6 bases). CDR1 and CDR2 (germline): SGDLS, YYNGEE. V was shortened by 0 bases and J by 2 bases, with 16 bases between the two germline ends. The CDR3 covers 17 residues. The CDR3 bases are TGTGCCAGCAGCGTAGAGGAGGGCCGCCAAACCACAGATACGCAGTATTTT. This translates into CASSVEEGRQTTDTQYF.

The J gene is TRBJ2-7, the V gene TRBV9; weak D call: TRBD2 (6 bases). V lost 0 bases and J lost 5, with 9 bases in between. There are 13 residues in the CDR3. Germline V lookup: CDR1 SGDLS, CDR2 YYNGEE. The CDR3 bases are TGTGCCAGCAGCGTAGCGGGAGAAAACGAGCAGTACTTC. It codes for CASSVAGENEQYF.

CDR3 sequence: CASSVGPPRQPDTQYF. The CDR3 coding sequence is TGTGCCAGCAGCGTAGGACCCCCCCGACAACCAGATACGCAGTATTTT. This sequence joins TRBV9 and TRBJ2-3, with unresolved D. The CDR3 length is 16 residues. The germline V gene encodes CDR1 SGDLS and CDR2 YYNGEE. Trimming removed 0 bases at V and 4 bases at J, with 15 bases between. Looking up the rest from reference TRBV9 and TRBJ2-3 gives the full variable domain: DSGVTQTPKHLITATGQRVTLRCSPRSGDLSVYWYQQSLDQGLQFLIQYYNGEERAKGNILERFSAQQFPDLHSELNLSSLELGDSALYFCASSVGPPRQPDTQYFGPGTRLTVL.

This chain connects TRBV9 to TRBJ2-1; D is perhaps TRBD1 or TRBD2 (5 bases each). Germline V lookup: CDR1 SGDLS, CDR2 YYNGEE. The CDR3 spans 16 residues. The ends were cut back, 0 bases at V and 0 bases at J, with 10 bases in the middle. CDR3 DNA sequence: TGTGCCAGCAGCGTAGGAGGGGCGAGCTCCTACAATGAGCAGTTCTTC. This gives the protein CASSVGGASSYNEQFF.

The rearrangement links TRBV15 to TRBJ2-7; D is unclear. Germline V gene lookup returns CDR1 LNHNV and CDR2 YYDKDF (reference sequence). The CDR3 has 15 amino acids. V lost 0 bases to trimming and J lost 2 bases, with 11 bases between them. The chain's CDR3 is CATSRESDGAYEQYF. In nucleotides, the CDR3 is TGTGCCACCAGCAGAGAATCAGACGGCGCCTACGAGCAGTACTTC.

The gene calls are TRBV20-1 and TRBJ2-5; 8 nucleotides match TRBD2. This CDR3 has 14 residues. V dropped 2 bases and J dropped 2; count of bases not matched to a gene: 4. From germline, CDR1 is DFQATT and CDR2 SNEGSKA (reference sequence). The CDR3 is CSARLAGLQETQYF. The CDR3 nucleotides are TGCAGTGCTAGACTAGCGGGCCTACAAGAGACCCAGTACTTC.

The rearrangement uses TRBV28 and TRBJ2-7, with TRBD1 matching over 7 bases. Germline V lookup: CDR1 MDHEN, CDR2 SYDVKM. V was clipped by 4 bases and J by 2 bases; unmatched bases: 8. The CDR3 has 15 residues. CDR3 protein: CASSSPGQKPYEQYF. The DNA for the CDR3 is TGTGCCAGCAGTTCCCCGGGACAGAAACCCTACGAGCAGTACTTC.

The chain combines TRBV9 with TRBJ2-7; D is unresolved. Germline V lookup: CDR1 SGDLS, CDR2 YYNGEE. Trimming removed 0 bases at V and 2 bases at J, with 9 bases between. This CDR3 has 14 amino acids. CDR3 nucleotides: TGTGCCAGCAGCGTAGCATCCACCCCCTACGAGCAGTACTTC. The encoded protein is CASSVASTPYEQYF.

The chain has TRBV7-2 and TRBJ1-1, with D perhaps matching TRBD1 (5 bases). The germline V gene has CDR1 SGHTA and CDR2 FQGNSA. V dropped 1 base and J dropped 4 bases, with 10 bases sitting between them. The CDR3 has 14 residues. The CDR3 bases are TGTGCCAGCAGCTTAGGGGGCTTTAGCACTGAAGCTTTCTTT. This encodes CASSLGGFSTEAFF.

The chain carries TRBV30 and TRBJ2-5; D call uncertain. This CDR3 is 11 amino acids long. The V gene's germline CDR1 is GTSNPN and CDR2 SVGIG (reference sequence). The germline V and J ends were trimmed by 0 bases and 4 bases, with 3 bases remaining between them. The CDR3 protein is CAWSVAETQYF. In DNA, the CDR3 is TGTGCCTGGAGTGTAGCAGAGACCCAGTACTTC.

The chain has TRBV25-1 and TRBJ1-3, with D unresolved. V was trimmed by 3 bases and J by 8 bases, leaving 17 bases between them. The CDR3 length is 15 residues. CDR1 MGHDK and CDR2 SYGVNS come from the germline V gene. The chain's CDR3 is CASSDGLSPSDTIYF. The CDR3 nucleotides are TGTGCCAGCAGTGATGGACTTTCCCCTTCGGACACCATATATTTT.

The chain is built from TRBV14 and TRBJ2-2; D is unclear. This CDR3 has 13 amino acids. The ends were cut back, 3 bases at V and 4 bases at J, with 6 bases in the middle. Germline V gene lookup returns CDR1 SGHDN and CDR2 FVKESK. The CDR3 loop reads CASSHSLTGELFF. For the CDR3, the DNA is TGTGCCAGCAGCCATTCACTCACCGGGGAGCTGTTTTTT.

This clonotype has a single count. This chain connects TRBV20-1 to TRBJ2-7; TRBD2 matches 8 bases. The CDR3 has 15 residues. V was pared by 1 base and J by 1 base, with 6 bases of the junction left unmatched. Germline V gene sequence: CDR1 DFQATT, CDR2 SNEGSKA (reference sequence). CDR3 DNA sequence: TGCAGTGCTAGAGTAGGAACTAGCGGATCCTACGAGCAGTACTTC. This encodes CSARVGTSGSYEQYF.

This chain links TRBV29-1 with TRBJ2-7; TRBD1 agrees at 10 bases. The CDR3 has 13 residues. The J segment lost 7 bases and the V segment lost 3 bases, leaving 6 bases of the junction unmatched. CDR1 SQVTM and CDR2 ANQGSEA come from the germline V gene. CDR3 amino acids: CSVDKTGGREQYF. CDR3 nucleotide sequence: TGCAGCGTTGATAAGACAGGGGGCCGGGAGCAGTACTTC.

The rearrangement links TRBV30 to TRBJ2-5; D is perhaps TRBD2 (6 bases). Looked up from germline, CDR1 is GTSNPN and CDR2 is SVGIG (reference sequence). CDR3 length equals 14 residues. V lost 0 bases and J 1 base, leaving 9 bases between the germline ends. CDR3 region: CAWSVGGAQETQYF. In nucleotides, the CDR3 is TGTGCCTGGAGTGTAGGAGGGGCCCAAGAGACCCAGTACTTC.

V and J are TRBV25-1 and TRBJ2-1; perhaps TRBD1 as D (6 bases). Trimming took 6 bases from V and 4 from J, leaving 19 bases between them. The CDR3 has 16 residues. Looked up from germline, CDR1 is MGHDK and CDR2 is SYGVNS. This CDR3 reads CASRADRSGFYNEQFF. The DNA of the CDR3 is TGTGCCAGCAGAGCAGACAGGTCGGGATTTTACAATGAGCAGTTCTTC.

CDR3 loop: CASSQITGTSVTADTQYF. The DNA of the CDR3 is TGCGCCAGCAGCCAAATCACCGGGACTAGCGTTACCGCAGATACGCAGTATTTT. V usage is TRBV4-1 and J usage is TRBJ2-3; TRBD2 matches 10 bases. This CDR3 region has 18 residues. Germline V gene data show CDR1 as MGHRA and CDR2 as YSYEKL. Trimming took 2 bases from V and 4 from J; bases not matched to a gene: 12.

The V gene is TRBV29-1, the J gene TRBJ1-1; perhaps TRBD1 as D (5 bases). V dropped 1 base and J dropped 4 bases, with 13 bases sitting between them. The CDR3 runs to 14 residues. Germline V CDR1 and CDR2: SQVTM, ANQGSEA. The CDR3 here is CSVEVGQGSTEAFF. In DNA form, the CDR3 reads TGCAGCGTTGAAGTTGGGCAGGGTAGCACTGAAGCTTTCTTT.

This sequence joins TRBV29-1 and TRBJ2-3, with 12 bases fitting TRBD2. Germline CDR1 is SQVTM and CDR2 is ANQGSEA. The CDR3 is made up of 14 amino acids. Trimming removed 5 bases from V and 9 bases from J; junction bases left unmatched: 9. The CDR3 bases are TGCAGCGTTACCACTAGCGGGGGGCCTTTCACGCAGTATTTT. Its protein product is CSVTTSGGPFTQYF.